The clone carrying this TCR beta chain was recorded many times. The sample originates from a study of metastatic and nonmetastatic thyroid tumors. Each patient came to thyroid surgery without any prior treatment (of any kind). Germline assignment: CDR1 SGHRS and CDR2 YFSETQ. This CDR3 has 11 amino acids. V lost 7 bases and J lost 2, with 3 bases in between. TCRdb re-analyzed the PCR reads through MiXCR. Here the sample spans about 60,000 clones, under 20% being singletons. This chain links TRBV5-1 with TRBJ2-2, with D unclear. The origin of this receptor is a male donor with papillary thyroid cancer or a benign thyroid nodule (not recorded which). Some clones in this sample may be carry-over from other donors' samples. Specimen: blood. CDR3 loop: CASHNTGELFF. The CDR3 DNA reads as TGCGCCAGCCATAACACCGGGGAGCTGTTTTTT. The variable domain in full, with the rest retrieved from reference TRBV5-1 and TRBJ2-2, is KAGVTQTPRYLIKTRGQQVTLSCSPISGHRSVSWYQQTPGQGLQFLFEYFSETQRNKGNFPGRFSGRQFSNSRSEMNVSTLELGDSALYLCASHNTGELFFGEGSRLTVL.